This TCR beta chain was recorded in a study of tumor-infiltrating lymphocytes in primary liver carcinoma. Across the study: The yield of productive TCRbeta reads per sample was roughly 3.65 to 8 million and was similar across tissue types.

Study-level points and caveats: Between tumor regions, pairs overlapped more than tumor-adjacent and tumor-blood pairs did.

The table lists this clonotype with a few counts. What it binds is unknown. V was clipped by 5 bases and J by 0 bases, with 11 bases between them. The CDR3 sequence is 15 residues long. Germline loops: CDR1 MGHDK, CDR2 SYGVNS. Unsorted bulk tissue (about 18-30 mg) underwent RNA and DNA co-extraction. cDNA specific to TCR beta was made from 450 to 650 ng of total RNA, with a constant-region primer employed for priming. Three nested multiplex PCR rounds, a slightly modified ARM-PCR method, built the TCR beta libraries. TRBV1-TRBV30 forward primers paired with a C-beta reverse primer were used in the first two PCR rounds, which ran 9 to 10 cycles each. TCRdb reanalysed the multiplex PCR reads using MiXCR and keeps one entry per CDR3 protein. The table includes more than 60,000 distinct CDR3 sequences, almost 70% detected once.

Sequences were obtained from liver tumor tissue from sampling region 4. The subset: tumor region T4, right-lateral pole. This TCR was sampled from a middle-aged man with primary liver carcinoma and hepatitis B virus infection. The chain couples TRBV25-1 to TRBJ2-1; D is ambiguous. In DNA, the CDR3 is TGTGCCAGCAGTTCCACACGGAGCTCCTACAATGAGCAGTTCTTC. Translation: CASSSTRSSYNEQFF. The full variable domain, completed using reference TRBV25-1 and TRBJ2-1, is EADIYQTPRYLVIGTGKKITLECSQTMGHDKMYWYQQDPGMELHLIHYSYGVNSTEKGDLSSESTVSRIRTEHFPLTLESARPSHTSQYLCASSSTRSSYNEQFFGPGTRLTVL.